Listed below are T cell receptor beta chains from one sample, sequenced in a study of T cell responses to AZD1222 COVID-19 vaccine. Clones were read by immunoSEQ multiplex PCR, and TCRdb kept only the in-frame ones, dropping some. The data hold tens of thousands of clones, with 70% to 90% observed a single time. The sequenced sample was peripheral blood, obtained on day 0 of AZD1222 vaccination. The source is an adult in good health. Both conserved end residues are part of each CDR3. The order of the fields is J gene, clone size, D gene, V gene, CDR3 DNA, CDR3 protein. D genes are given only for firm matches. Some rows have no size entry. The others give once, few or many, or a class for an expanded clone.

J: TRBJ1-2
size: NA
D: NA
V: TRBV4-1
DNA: TGCGCCAGCAGCATAGGCGGAACAGTTAACTATGGCTACACCTTC
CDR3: CASSIGGTVNYGYTF

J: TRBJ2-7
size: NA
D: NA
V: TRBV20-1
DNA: TGCAGTGCGAGAAGGGGTGGCGAGCAGTACTTC
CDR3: CSARRGGEQYF

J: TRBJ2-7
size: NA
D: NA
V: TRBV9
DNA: TGTGCCAGCAGCGTAGGTGAAGGGGCAATTTACGAGCAGTACTTC
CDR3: CASSVGEGAIYEQYF

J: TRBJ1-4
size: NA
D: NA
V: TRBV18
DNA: TGTGCCAGCTCACCCCAGGGATTCGAAAAACTGTTTTTT
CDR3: CASSPQGFEKLFF

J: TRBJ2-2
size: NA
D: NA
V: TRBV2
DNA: TGTGCCAGCAGCCTACCTAGCAGCGGGGAGCTGTTTTTT
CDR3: CASSLPSSGELFF

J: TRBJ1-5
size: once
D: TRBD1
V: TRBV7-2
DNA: TGTGCCAGCAGCTTCACCGGGACAGGGGTATCTCAGCCCCAGCATTTT
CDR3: CASSFTGTGVSQPQHF

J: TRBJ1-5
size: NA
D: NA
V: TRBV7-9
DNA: TGTGCCAGCAGCCCTCCTGGGGCCAATCAGCCCCAGCATTTT
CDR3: CASSPPGANQPQHF

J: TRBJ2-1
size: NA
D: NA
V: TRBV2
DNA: TGTGCCAGCAGTGAAGGCACACGTATGGAGCAGTTCTTC
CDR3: CASSEGTRMEQFF

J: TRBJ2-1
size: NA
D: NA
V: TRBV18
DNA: TGTGCCAGCTCACCTCAGGAGTTCTACAATGAGCAGTTCTTC
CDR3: CASSPQEFYNEQFF

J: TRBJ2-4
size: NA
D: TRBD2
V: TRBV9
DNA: TGTGCCAGCAGCCCGAAGACCTTAGCGGGCGCCAAAAACATTCAGTACTTC
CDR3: CASSPKTLAGAKNIQYF

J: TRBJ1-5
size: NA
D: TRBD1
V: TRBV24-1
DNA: TGTGCCACCAGTGATTTAACAGGGGTTCAGCCCCAGCATTTT
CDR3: CATSDLTGVQPQHF

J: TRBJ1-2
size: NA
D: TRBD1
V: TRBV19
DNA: TGTGCCAGTAGTGGCAGTGGAAGACAGGGAGCTAACTATGGCTACACCTTC
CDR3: CASSGSGRQGANYGYTF

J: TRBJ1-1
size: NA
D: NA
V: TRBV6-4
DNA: TGTGCCAGCAGTGAAGAACAGGGTACTGAAGCTTTCTTT
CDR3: CASSEEQGTEAFF